These 21 T cell receptor beta chains were sequenced from one sample in a study of blood T cells in healthy people across ages. The authors ran a second PCR of about 7 to 11 cycles using a sample-barcoded 5' primer and a J-beta primer mix. TCRdb re-analysed the 5' RACE reads in MiXCR, keeping a single row per CDR3 protein. The repertoire holds over a million distinct CDR3 sequences, with 20% to 25% as singletons. These sequences were also reported in another study, on T cells of mothers and their children.

Sequencing used blood. The receptors were sampled from a girl aged 2 to 9 in good health.

The chain combines TRBV29-1 with TRBJ2-1; D is unresolved. There are 12 residues in the CDR3. V lost 4 bases and J 4 bases, leaving 8 bases between the germline ends. Germline loops: CDR1 SQVTM, CDR2 ANQGSEA. The CDR3 loop is CSVVVSYNEQFF. DNA of the CDR3: TGCAGCGTTGTAGTTAGTTACAATGAGCAGTTCTTC.

This clonotype has a handful of counts. The chain uses TRBV13 and TRBJ1-1, with 8 bases identical to TRBD1. The J segment lost 1 base and the V segment lost 4 bases, leaving 5 bases of the junction unmatched. Looked up from germline, CDR1 is PRHDT and CDR2 is FYEKMQ (reference sequence). The CDR3 consists of 15 residues. The CDR3 spells CASSSPTGGNTEAFF. The CDR3 DNA sequence: TGTGCCAGCAGCTCCCCTACAGGGGGGAACACTGAAGCTTTCTTT.

This clonotype was counted between two and nine times. V gene TRBV7-2 combines with J gene TRBJ2-1; 8 bases are a match to TRBD2. From germline, CDR1 is SGHTA and CDR2 FQGNSA. V shed 0 bases and J 6 bases; nucleotides not matched to a gene: 7. CDR3 size: 16 residues. The CDR3 DNA reads as TGTGCCAGCAGCTTAGCATCGGCGGGGGGTAGCAATGAGCAGTTCTTC. This translates into CASSLASAGGSNEQFF. Supplemented by reference TRBV7-2 and TRBJ2-1, the full variable domain reads GAGVSQSPSNKVTEKGKDVELRCDPISGHTALYWYRQSLGQGLEFLIYFQGNSAPDKSGLPSDRFSAERTGGSVSTLTIQRTQQEDSAVYLCASSLASAGGSNEQFFGPGTRLTVL.

The rearrangement joins TRBV20-1 to TRBJ2-3; the match to TRBD2 covers 7 bases. V lost 0 bases and J lost 0; bases outside the gene matches: 12. The CDR3 runs to 18 residues. Germline-derived CDR1 and CDR2 are DFQATT and SNEGSKA (reference sequence). CDR3 coding DNA: TGCAGTGCTAGAGATGCTAACGGGAGGCGGACTAGCACAGATACGCAGTATTTT. This sequence encodes CSARDANGRRTSTDTQYF.

This clonotype came up once. V and J are TRBV6-2 or TRBV6-3 and TRBJ1-2; D perhaps matches TRBD1 (6 bases). The V end was cut by 5 bases, the J end by 7 bases, with 20 bases between. CDR3 length: 15 amino acids. Germline V gene sequence: CDR1 MNHEY, CDR2 SVGEGT. The CDR3 loop reads CASSPGFRGALGYTF. CDR3 DNA: TGTGCCAGCAGTCCGGGCTTTCGGGGGGCGCTTGGCTACACCTTC.

There are a few counts of this clonotype. V usage is TRBV6-5 and J usage is TRBJ2-1; the match to TRBD2 covers 11 bases. The CDR3 sequence is 16 residues long. From germline, CDR1 is MNHEY and CDR2 SVGAGI. V was pared by 3 bases and J by 9 bases, with 10 bases of the junction left unmatched. The CDR3 loop reads CASSYNSGRAIGEQFF. The CDR3 DNA reads TGTGCCAGCAGTTATAATAGCGGGAGGGCCATCGGTGAGCAGTTCTTC.

This clonotype was counted between two and nine times. The V call is TRBV20-1, the J call TRBJ2-5; possible D gene TRBD1, 5 bases. The assigned J gene may be wrong: the sequence end matches TRBJ2-1 better. The CDR3 loop spans 16 amino acids. CDR1 DFQATT and CDR2 SNEGSKA come from the germline V gene (reference sequence). CDR3 DNA: TGCAGTGCTAGAGAAAGCCTAGGGGCGGTTTTCTATGAGCAGTTCTTC. Translating gives CSARESLGAVFYEQFF.

There are a few counts of this clonotype. V gene TRBV10-3 combines with J gene TRBJ2-5; D gene ambiguous. Germline V lookup: CDR1 ENHRY, CDR2 SYGVKD. This CDR3 has 14 amino acids. Trimming left V 3 bases short and J 3 bases short, with 11 bases between. The CDR3 loop reads CAISDPNSEETQYF. In DNA, the CDR3 is TGTGCCATCAGTGATCCGAACAGCGAAGAGACCCAGTACTTC.

This clonotype was detected many times. The rearrangement joins TRBV20-1 to TRBJ2-2, with 8 bases identical to TRBD2. The CDR3 contains 16 residues. Germline V gene lookup returns CDR1 DFQATT and CDR2 SNEGSKA (reference sequence). The V gene end was trimmed by 0 bases and the J gene end by 3 bases; junction bases not matched to a gene: 6. CDR3 sequence reads: CSARDRSAGDTGELFF. The CDR3 DNA sequence: TGCAGTGCTAGAGATCGGTCAGCGGGAGACACCGGGGAGCTGTTTTTT.

This clonotype was observed many times. The J gene is TRBJ2-5, the V gene TRBV5-1; D possibly uses TRBD1 or TRBD2 (5 bases each). V was clipped by 4 bases and J by 1 base, with 20 bases between them. There are 17 residues in the CDR3. The germline gives CDR1 SGHRS, CDR2 YFSETQ. The CDR3 nucleotides are TGCGCCAGCAGCGCACCACCGGGGTCTGGGGCCCAAGAGACCCAGTACTTC. Encoded protein: CASSAPPGSGAQETQYF. Complete variable domain (other parts from reference TRBV5-1 and TRBJ2-5): KAGVTQTPRYLIKTRGQQVTLSCSPISGHRSVSWYQQTPGQGLQFLFEYFSETQRNKGNFPGRFSGRQFSNSRSEMNVSTLELGDSALYLCASSAPPGSGAQETQYFGPGTRLLVL.

J is TRBJ2-1 and V is TRBV28, with TRBD1 matching 7 bases. Germline CDR1 is MDHEN and CDR2 is SYDVKM. After removal of 7 bases from V and 3 bases from J, the junction contained 6 bases not matched to a gene. This CDR3 contains 14 residues. DNA for the CDR3: TGTGCCAGCATCCGGGACAGCTTCTACAATGAGCAGTTCTTC. Translating it yields CASIRDSFYNEQFF. Variable domain in full (rest from reference TRBV28 and TRBJ2-1): DVKVTQSSRYLVKRTGEKVFLECVQDMDHENMFWYRQDPGLGLRLIYFSYDVKMKEKGDIPEGYSVSREKKERFSLILESASTNQTSMYLCASIRDSFYNEQFFGPGTRLTVL.

The chain carries TRBV20-1 and TRBJ2-3; a possible D gene is TRBD2 (6 bases). CDR3 length equals 17 residues. Germline CDR1 is DFQATT and CDR2 is SNEGSKA (reference sequence). Trimming took off 5 bases at V and 4 bases at J, with 25 bases between the two ends. CDR3 amino acids: CSARNKKGPGVPDTQYF. The CDR3 DNA reads as TGCAGTGCTCGCAACAAAAAGGGTCCGGGAGTCCCAGATACGCAGTATTTT.

This clonotype was recorded a few times. This chain connects TRBV7-3 to TRBJ2-3, with TRBD1 identical over 9 bases. The CDR3 totals 15 residues. Per germline, CDR1 SGHTA and CDR2 FQGTGA. The V gene end was trimmed by 5 bases and the J gene end by 5 bases; junction bases not matched to a gene: 8. CDR3 sequence: CASSAGQGFQDTQYF. The CDR3 nucleotides are TGTGCCAGCAGCGCTGGACAGGGGTTTCAAGATACGCAGTATTTT.

This clonotype was counted a few times. The rearrangement links TRBV29-1 to TRBJ2-5; D might be TRBD2 (6 bases). This CDR3 spans 12 amino acids. V was shortened by 8 bases and J by 1 base, with 11 bases between the two germline ends. Germline CDR1 reads SQVTM; CDR2 reads ANQGSEA. The CDR3 bases are TGCAGCCCCCGGGACTCCCAAGAGACCCAGTACTTC. Amino acids: CSPRDSQETQYF. Variable domain in full (rest from reference TRBV29-1 and TRBJ2-5): SAVISQKPSRDICQRGTSLTIQCQVDSQVTMMFWYRQQPGQSLTLIATANQGSEATYESGFVIDKFPISRPNLTFSTLTVSNMSPEDSSIYLCSPRDSQETQYFGPGTRLLVL.

The chain couples TRBV5-6 to TRBJ2-7; D is ambiguous. The germline V gene encodes CDR1 SGHDT and CDR2 YYEEEE. The CDR3 consists of 15 residues. Trimming removed 0 bases at V and 2 bases at J, with 12 bases between. The CDR3 here is CASSLVARVPYEQYF. DNA of the CDR3: TGTGCCAGCAGCTTGGTCGCGAGAGTCCCCTACGAGCAGTACTTC.

The chain uses TRBV20-1 and TRBJ1-2; possible D gene TRBD1, 6 bases. The V end lost 6 bases, the J end lost 0 bases, and 17 bases lay between the germline ends. Per germline, CDR1 DFQATT and CDR2 SNEGSKA (reference sequence). This CDR3 is 15 amino acids long. For the CDR3, the DNA is TGCAGTGCGAAGGACAGCTTGTGGGCTAACTATGGCTACACCTTC. Translated: CSAKDSLWANYGYTF.

The J gene is TRBJ2-3, the V gene TRBV5-1; tentative D call: TRBD1 (6 bases). Germline loops: CDR1 SGHRS, CDR2 YFSETQ. V was pared by 5 bases and J by 1 base, with 23 bases between. The CDR3 runs 18 residues. Here the CDR3 reads CASRNIRGEWLGTDTQYF. In DNA, the CDR3 is TGCGCCAGCAGGAATATCAGGGGCGAATGGTTGGGCACAGATACGCAGTATTTT. The full variable domain, completed using reference TRBV5-1 and TRBJ2-3, is KAGVTQTPRYLIKTRGQQVTLSCSPISGHRSVSWYQQTPGQGLQFLFEYFSETQRNKGNFPGRFSGRQFSNSRSEMNVSTLELGDSALYLCASRNIRGEWLGTDTQYFGPGTRLTVL.

This clonotype was counted a few times. The V and J genes are TRBV28 and TRBJ2-5, with unresolved D. Trimming stripped 2 bases from V and 5 bases from J, with 9 bases between. The length of the CDR3 is 13 residues. Germline V lookup: CDR1 MDHEN, CDR2 SYDVKM. CDR3 nucleotide sequence: TGTGCCAGCAGTTTACCCGGGCTGGAGACCCAGTACTTC. Amino acids: CASSLPGLETQYF.

The gene calls are TRBV28 and TRBJ1-6, with 7 positions matching TRBD1. Germline trimming cut 7 bases from V and 5 bases from J; bases unmatched to any gene: 5. CDR1 is MDHEN, CDR2 SYDVKM, per germline. The CDR3 consists of 14 residues. This CDR3 reads CASKTDRNNSPLHF. The CDR3 DNA sequence: TGTGCCAGCAAGACGGACAGGAATAATTCACCCCTCCACTTT. Looking up the rest from reference TRBV28 and TRBJ1-6 gives the full variable domain: DVKVTQSSRYLVKRTGEKVFLECVQDMDHENMFWYRQDPGLGLRLIYFSYDVKMKEKGDIPEGYSVSREKKERFSLILESASTNQTSMYLCASKTDRNNSPLHFGNGTRLTVT.

In this sample, this clonotype turned up a few times. The gene calls are TRBV15 and TRBJ2-5; 9 positions match TRBD2. CDR3 size: 13 residues. CDR1 is LNHNV, CDR2 YYDKDF, per germline (reference sequence). V gave up 6 bases and J gave up 5 bases; unmatched junction bases: 4. The CDR3 nucleotides read TGTGCCACCAGGCCCGGGACTAGCGAGACCCAGTACTTC. As protein: CATRPGTSETQYF.

V is TRBV5-1 and J is TRBJ2-5; D remains unclear. The V end lost 2 bases, the J end lost 2 bases, and 10 bases lay between the germline ends. Germline assignment: CDR1 SGHRS and CDR2 YFSETQ. The CDR3 covers 14 residues. The CDR3 nucleotides are TGCGCCAGCAGCTTTTTTAGCTCACAAGAGACCCAGTACTTC. Translation gives CASSFFSSQETQYF. Full variable domain (outside the CDR3, taken from reference TRBV5-1 and TRBJ2-5): KAGVTQTPRYLIKTRGQQVTLSCSPISGHRSVSWYQQTPGQGLQFLFEYFSETQRNKGNFPGRFSGRQFSNSRSEMNVSTLELGDSALYLCASSFFSSQETQYFGPGTRLLVL.